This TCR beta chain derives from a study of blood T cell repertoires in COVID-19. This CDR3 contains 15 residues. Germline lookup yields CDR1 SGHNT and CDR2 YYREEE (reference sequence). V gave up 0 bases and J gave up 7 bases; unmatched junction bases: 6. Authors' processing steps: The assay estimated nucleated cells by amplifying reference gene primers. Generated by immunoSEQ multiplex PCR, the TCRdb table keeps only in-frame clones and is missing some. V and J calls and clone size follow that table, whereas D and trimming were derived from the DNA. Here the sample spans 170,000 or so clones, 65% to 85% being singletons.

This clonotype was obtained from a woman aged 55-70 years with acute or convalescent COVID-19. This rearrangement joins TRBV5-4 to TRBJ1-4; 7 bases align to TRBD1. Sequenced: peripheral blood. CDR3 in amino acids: CASSLAEAGGEKLFF. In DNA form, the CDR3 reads TGTGCCAGCAGCTTGGCCGAGGCAGGGGGTGAAAAACTGTTTTTT. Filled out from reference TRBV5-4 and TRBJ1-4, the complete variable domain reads ETGVTQSPTHLIKTRGQQVTLRCSSQSGHNTVSWYQQALGQGPQFIFQYYREEENGRGNFPPRFSGLQFPNYSSELNVNALELDDSALYLCASSLAEAGGEKLFFGSGTQLSVL.